The source of this T cell receptor (beta chain) is a study of blood T cell repertoires in COVID-19. Looking at the study overall: COVID-19 samples, acute and convalescent, were from the United States, Italy and Spain. Nucleic acid was either cDNA or gDNA, and it came from T cells, B-cell-depleted T cells, or PBMCs.

In germline, CDR1 is SGHTA, CDR2 FQGNSA. This CDR3 has 15 residues. After removal of 2 bases from V and 5 bases from J, the junction contained 2 bases not matched to a gene. In the authors' methods: Researchers report that nucleated cell counts were estimated from reference gene primer amplification. Repertoires were generated with immunoSEQ multiplex PCR, while TCRdb's copy carries only in-frame clones and drops some. That table supplies the V and J calls and clone size; D and trimming were determined from the DNA. The table lists roughly 300,000 clones, around 87% of them singletons. The receptor was derived from a woman in her 40s who had recovered from COVID-19. Sequencing was done on a sample of peripheral blood. The chain uses TRBV7-2 and TRBJ2-7; 14 nucleotides agree with TRBD2. CDR3 coding DNA: TGTGCCAGCAGCTTAAGACTAGCGGGGGGGAACGAGCAGTACTTC. It encodes CASSLRLAGGNEQYF.